The 10 T cell receptor beta chains below all came from one sample that was sequenced in a study of blood T cell repertoires in COVID-19. Sequencing used immunoSEQ multiplex PCR; TCRdb keeps in-frame clones, though not all of them. Of roughly 170,000 clones listed, approximately 87% were seen once; the top ten hold around 12%. Source material: peripheral blood. The receptors were gathered from a woman aged 70-85 years with COVID-19, enrolled during active disease.

The rearrangement uses TRBV3-1 (or the pseudogene TRBV3-2) and TRBJ1-6; no clear D gene. The V gene lost 6 bases and the J gene lost 3 bases, with 12 bases spanning the gap. The CDR3 contains 15 residues. The germline gives CDR1 LGHDT, CDR2 YNNKEL (reference sequence). CDR3 bases: TGTGCCAGCAGGGACTCAGAGATCTATAATTCACCCCTCCACTTT. Translated, it gives CASRDSEIYNSPLHF.

This chain uses TRBV5-1 with TRBJ1-5, with 11 nucleotides matching TRBD1. Germline trimming cut 4 bases from V and 5 bases from J; bases unmatched to any gene: 11. This CDR3 has 17 amino acids. Looked up from germline, CDR1 is SGHRS and CDR2 is YFSETQ. This CDR3 is CASSPGTGTGGDQPQHF. The CDR3, as DNA: TGCGCCAGCAGCCCGGGGACCGGGACAGGGGGAGATCAGCCCCAGCATTTT.

The CDR3 spells CASSHAGQEFEQYF. The DNA of the CDR3 is TGTGCCAGCAGCCATGCCGGACAGGAGTTCGAGCAGTACTTC. This chain uses TRBV11-2 with TRBJ2-7, with 7 bases lining up with TRBD1. This CDR3 region has 14 residues. Germline lookup yields CDR1 SGHAT and CDR2 FQNNGV. V gave up 5 bases and J gave up 6 bases; unmatched junction bases: 10.

This clone has a single count. The V gene is TRBV14, the J gene TRBJ2-5; 10 positions match TRBD1. V was clipped by 5 bases and J by 5 bases; unmatched bases: 11. The CDR3 length is 16 residues. Germline-derived CDR1 and CDR2 are SGHDN and FVKESK. CDR3 DNA: TGTGCCAGCAGCTATCCGGGACAGGGGTGGATCGAGACCCAGTACTTC. Translated: CASSYPGQGWIETQYF.

This chain links TRBV19 with TRBJ1-1; D gene uncertain. This CDR3 comprises 20 residues. V lost 2 bases and J lost 0, with 25 bases in between. Germline loops: CDR1 LNHDA, CDR2 SQIVND (reference sequence). The chain's CDR3 is CASSINSQTLYPTLNTEAFF. CDR3 DNA sequence: TGTGCCAGTAGTATAAATAGTCAGACTCTTTACCCAACCTTGAACACTGAAGCTTTCTTT. The complete variable domain, with remaining parts taken from reference TRBV19 and TRBJ1-1, reads DGGITQSPKYLFRKEGQNVTLSCEQNLNHDAMYWYRQDPGQGLRLIYYSQIVNDFQKGDIAEGYSVSREKKESFPLTVTSAQKNPTAFYLCASSINSQTLYPTLNTEAFFGQGTRLTVV.

This chain links TRBV6-2 or TRBV6-3 with TRBJ1-4, with D possibly being TRBD1 (5 bases). Germline lookup yields CDR1 MNHEY and CDR2 SVGEGT. This CDR3 is 17 amino acids long. Deletions cut 2 bases from V and 0 bases from J, with 13 bases between. The CDR3 spells CASSYRGGTATNEKLFF. The CDR3 DNA follows: TGTGCCAGCAGTTACAGGGGAGGTACCGCAACTAATGAAAAACTGTTTTTT.

This chain links TRBV19 with TRBJ2-1; TRBD1 is a possible D gene (6 bases). The germline V gene encodes CDR1 LNHDA and CDR2 SQIVND (reference sequence). Between the trimmed V and J ends, which lost 4 bases and 8 bases, there was a span of 12 bases. This CDR3 spans 13 amino acids. Here the CDR3 reads CASSTNRADEQFF. DNA of the CDR3: TGTGCCAGTAGTACCAACAGGGCCGATGAGCAGTTCTTC.

CDR3 sequence: CASSPSGFPEQFF. DNA for the CDR3: TGTGCCAGCAGTCCGAGCGGGTTTCCGGAGCAGTTCTTC. The chain carries TRBV6-5 and TRBJ2-1; possible D gene TRBD2, 6 bases. Between the trimmed V and J ends, which lost 5 bases and 10 bases, there was a span of 15 bases. CDR3 length: 13 amino acids. Per germline, CDR1 MNHEY and CDR2 SVGAGI.

The chain links TRBV6-1 to TRBJ1-5; no clear D gene. The ends were cut back, 3 bases at V and 9 bases at J, with 12 bases in the middle. Germline V gives CDR1 MNHNS, CDR2 SASEGT. The CDR3 covers 13 residues. The CDR3: CASSDPGLGPQHF. The CDR3 nucleotides are TGTGCCAGCAGTGATCCGGGTTTAGGGCCCCAGCATTTT.

CDR3 region: CASSSGQEGNTEAFF. In DNA, the CDR3 is TGTGCCAGCAGCTCGGGACAGGAGGGGAACACTGAAGCTTTCTTT. V and J are TRBV5-6 and TRBJ1-1; 8 bases are a match to TRBD1. The V segment lost 3 bases and the J segment 1 base; nucleotides outside the gene matches: 5. CDR3 length equals 15 residues. Germline values: CDR1 SGHDT, CDR2 YYEEEE.